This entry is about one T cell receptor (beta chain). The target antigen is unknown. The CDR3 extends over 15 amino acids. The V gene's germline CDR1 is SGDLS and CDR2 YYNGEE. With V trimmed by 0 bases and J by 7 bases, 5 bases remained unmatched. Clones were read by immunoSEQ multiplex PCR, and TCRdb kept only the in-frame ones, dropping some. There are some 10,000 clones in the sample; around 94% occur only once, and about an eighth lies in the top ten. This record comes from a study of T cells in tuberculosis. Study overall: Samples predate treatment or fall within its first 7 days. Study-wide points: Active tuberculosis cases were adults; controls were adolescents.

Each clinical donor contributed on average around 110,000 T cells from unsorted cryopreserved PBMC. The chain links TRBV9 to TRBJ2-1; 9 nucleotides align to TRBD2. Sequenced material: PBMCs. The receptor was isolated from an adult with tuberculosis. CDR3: CASSVERGGANEQFF. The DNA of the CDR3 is TGTGCCAGCAGCGTAGAGCGCGGGGGGGCGAATGAGCAGTTCTTC.